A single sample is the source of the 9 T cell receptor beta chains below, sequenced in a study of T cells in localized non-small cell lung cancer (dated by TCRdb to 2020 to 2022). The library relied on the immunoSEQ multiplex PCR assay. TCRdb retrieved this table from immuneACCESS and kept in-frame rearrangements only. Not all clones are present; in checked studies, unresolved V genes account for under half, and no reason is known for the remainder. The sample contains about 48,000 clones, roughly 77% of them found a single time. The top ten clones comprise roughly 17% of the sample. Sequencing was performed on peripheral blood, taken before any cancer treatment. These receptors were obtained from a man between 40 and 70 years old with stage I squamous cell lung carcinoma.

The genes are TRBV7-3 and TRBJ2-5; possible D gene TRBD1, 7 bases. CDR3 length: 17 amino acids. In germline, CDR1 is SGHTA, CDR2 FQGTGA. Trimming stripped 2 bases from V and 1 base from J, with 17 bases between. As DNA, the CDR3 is TGTGCCAGCAGCTTAGGGCAGGGGGGCCTGAGCCAAGAGACCCAGTACTTC. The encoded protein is CASSLGQGGLSQETQYF.

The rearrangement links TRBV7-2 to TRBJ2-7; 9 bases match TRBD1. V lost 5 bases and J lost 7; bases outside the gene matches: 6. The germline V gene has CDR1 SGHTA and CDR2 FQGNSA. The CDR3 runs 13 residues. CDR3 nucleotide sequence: TGTGCCAGCAGCCCCGACAGGGGGGGAGAGCAGTACTTC. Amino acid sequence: CASSPDRGGEQYF.

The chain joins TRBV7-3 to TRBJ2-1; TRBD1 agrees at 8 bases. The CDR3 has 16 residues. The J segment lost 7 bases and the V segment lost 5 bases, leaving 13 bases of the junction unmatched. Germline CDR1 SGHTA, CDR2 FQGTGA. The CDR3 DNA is TGTGCCAGCAGCCTGAATTCAGGGGGCAGTGGTAATGAGCAGTTCTTC. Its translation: CASSLNSGGSGNEQFF.

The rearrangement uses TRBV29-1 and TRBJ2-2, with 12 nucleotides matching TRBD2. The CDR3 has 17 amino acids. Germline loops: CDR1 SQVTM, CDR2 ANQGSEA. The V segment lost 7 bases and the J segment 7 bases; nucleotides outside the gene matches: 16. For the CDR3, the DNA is TGCAGCGCCGAAACGTATACTAGCGGGGGGCATGACGGGGAGCTGTTTTTT. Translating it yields CSAETYTSGGHDGELFF.

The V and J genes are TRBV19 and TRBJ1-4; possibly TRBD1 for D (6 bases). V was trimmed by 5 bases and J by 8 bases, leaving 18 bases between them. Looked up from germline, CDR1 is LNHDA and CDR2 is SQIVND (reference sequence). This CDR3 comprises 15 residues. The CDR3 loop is CASSLRQALGEKLFF. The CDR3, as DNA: TGTGCCAGTAGTCTGAGACAGGCCCTAGGCGAAAAACTGTTTTTT.

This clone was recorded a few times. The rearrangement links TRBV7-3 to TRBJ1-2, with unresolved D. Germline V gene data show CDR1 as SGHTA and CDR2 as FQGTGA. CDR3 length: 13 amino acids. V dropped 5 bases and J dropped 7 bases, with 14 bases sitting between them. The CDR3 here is CASSGRRTRGYTF. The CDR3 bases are TGTGCCAGCAGCGGACGACGGACTCGTGGCTACACCTTC. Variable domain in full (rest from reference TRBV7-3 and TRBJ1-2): GAGVSQTPSNKVTEKGKYVELRCDPISGHTALYWYRQSLGQGPEFLIYFQGTGAADDSGLPNDRFFAVRPEGSVSTLKIQRTERGDSAVYLCASSGRRTRGYTFGSGTRLTVV.

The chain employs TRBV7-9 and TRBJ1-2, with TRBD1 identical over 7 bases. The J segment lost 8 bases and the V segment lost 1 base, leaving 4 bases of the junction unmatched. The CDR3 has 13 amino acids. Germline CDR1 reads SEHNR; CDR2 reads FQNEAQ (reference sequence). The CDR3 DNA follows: TGTGCCAGCAGCTTAGAAGGGGGCGAGGGCTACACCTTC. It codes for CASSLEGGEGYTF. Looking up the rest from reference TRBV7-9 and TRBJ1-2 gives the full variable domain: DTGVSQNPRHKITKRGQNVTFRCDPISEHNRLYWYRQTLGQGPEFLTYFQNEAQLEKSRLLSDRFSAERPKGSFSTLEIQRTEQGDSAMYLCASSLEGGEGYTFGSGTRLTVV.

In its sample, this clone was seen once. The CDR3 DNA follows: TGCGCCAGCAGCCCGACTTTTTTAGATCAGCCCCAGCATTTT. Its translation: CASSPTFLDQPQHF. This chain links TRBV4-1 with TRBJ1-5; D not resolved. Trimming took off 4 bases at V and 5 bases at J, with 12 bases between the two ends. Germline V gene data show CDR1 as MGHRA and CDR2 as YSYEKL. The CDR3 has 14 residues.

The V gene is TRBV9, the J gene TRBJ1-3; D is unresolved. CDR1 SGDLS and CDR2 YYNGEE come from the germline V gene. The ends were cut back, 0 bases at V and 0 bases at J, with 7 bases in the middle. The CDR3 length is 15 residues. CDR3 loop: CASSVESSSGNTIYF. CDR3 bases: TGTGCCAGCAGCGTAGAATCTTCCTCTGGAAACACCATATATTTT.